Shown below are 29 T cell receptor beta chains from a single sample sequenced in a study of T cell clonality in common variable immunodeficiency (dated by TCRdb to 2013 to 2016). The library relied on the immunoSEQ multiplex PCR assay. Drawn from immuneACCESS, this table holds only the in-frame rearrangements with V and J called that TCRdb kept. Clones are partly lost; checked studies trace under half to an unresolved V gene and leave the rest unexplained. This sample holds fewer than 75,000 clones in total, without any singletons. About 1.5% of the sample lies in the top ten. Sequenced material: peripheral blood mononuclear cells. The receptors originated from a person between 18 and 75 years old in good health.

Note on this clone: Coverage ceases 3 residues before the CDR3 finishes, and the germline J gene fills in the end. The rearrangement uses TRBV13 and TRBJ1-4; D unclear. The V end lost 5 bases, the J end lost 3 bases, and 7 bases lay between the germline ends. In germline, CDR1 is PRHDT, CDR2 FYEKMQ (reference sequence). The CDR3 totals 13 residues. CDR3 in amino acids: CASSLNANEKLFF. Incomplete CDR3 DNA: TGTGCCAGCAGCCTAAATGCTAATGAAAAA.

This clone was counted at least ten times. The read gets to within 3 residues of the CDR3 end, and the germline J gene fills in the rest. The chain has TRBV5-1 and TRBJ2-1; no firm D call. The CDR3 runs 11 residues. Germline values: CDR1 SGHRS, CDR2 YFSETQ. Trimming stripped 2 bases from V and 7 bases from J, with 4 bases between. Partial CDR3 DNA: TGCGCCAGCAGCTTCGCGAATGAG. It yields the protein CASSFANE. The full CDR3 is CASSFANEQFF.

At least ten counts were recorded for this clone. CDR3 DNA (partial): TGTGCCAGCAGTCTCAGGGGGAGCGCTAAAAACATT. Translating it yields CASSLRGSAKNI. The whole CDR3 reads CASSLRGSAKNIQYF. The chain uses TRBV12-3 or TRBV12-4 and TRBJ2-4; 7 bases are a match to TRBD1. With the read ending 3 residues before the CDR3 end, the germline J gene is used to fill in that end. The V gene end was trimmed by 5 bases and the J gene end by 4 bases; junction bases not matched to a gene: 8. This CDR3 comprises 15 residues.

This clone was counted ten times or more. The read is 3 residues too short to cover the CDR3 end, so that end is filled in from the germline J gene. This sequence joins TRBV6-1 and TRBJ1-2; TRBD1 aligns across 8 bases. V lost 4 bases to trimming and J lost 7 bases; unmatched junction nucleotides: 8. This CDR3 is 14 amino acids long. The germline CDR1 and CDR2 sequences are MNHNS and SASEGT. The sequenced part of the CDR3 DNA is TGTGCCAGCAGTGGATCGCAGGGGGCTCTTGGC. It specifies CASSGSQGALG. The full-length CDR3 reads as CASSGSQGALGYTF.

This clone was detected ten times or more. Partial CDR3 DNA: TGTGCCAGCAGCTCCGGACAGTTTAGCAATCAGCCC. Translated, it gives CASSSGQFSNQP. In full, the CDR3 is CASSSGQFSNQPQHF. The chain couples TRBV7-9 to TRBJ1-5; the D gene is possibly TRBD1 (6 bases). The CDR3 end lies 3 residues beyond the end of the read and is filled in from the germline J gene. The length of the CDR3 is 15 residues. V was trimmed by 4 bases and J by 0 bases, leaving 10 bases between them. Per germline, CDR1 SEHNR and CDR2 FQNEAQ (reference sequence). Supplemented by reference TRBV7-9 and TRBJ1-5, the full variable domain reads DTGVSQNPRHKITKRGQNVTFRCDPISEHNRLYWYRQTLGQGPEFLTYFQNEAQLEKSRLLSDRFSAERPKGSFSTLEIQRTEQGDSAMYLCASSSGQFSNQPQHFGDGTRLSIL.

This clone was observed at least ten times. The read halts 3 residues ahead of the CDR3 end, with the missing end drawn from the germline J gene. The genes are TRBV7-8 and TRBJ1-5, with D possibly TRBD1 on 6 matching bases. The CDR3 totals 18 residues. The ends were cut back, 3 bases at V and 3 bases at J, with 21 bases in the middle. The germline V gene has CDR1 SGHVS and CDR2 FQNEAQ. CDR3 DNA, as far as it was read: TGTGCCAGCAGCTTCGAGGGGGGGGTAGGAGTGAACAATCAGCCC. Amino acids: CASSFEGGVGVNNQP. The CDR3 as a whole reads CASSFEGGVGVNNQPQHF.

This clone was detected ten times or more. Coverage ceases 3 residues before the CDR3 finishes, and the germline J gene fills in the end. The chain couples TRBV4-1 to TRBJ1-1; D gene unclear. The CDR3 loop spans 14 amino acids. The germline gives CDR1 MGHRA, CDR2 YSYEKL. Trimming stripped 2 bases from V and 1 base from J, with 8 bases between. The CDR3 region is CASSQPQENTEAFF. The CDR3 bases that were read are TGCGCCAGCAGCCAACCTCAGGAGAACACTGAA.

This clone was counted ten times or more. The CDR3 end is not reached by the read, which stops 3 residues before it; the germline J gene fills it in. The V call is TRBV12-3 or TRBV12-4, the J call TRBJ2-7; maybe TRBD2 (5 bases). Trimming took off 7 bases at V and 1 base at J, with 11 bases between the two ends. The CDR3 loop spans 13 amino acids. This CDR3 is CASKGRGSYEQYF. The sequenced part of the CDR3 DNA is TGTGCCAGCAAAGGCAGAGGGTCCTACGAG.

This clone was counted ten times or more. The read is 3 residues too short to cover the CDR3 end, so that end is filled in from the germline J gene. The J gene is TRBJ1-6, the V gene TRBV20-1, with TRBD1 matching over 10 bases. Germline values: CDR1 DFQATT, CDR2 SNEGSKA (reference sequence). Unmatched junction bases numbered 4, after V lost 4 bases and J lost 4 bases. This CDR3 is 15 amino acids long. CDR3 sequence: CSAKPGQGYNSPLHF. CDR3 DNA, as far as it was read: TGCAGTGCTAAACCGGGACAGGGGTATAATTCACCC.

This clone was counted at least ten times. Read sequence stops 3 residues before the CDR3 end, and the germline J gene provides the missing end. The chain links TRBV4-1 to TRBJ1-3; no clear D gene. Trimming pared 2 bases from V and 4 bases from J, leaving 3 bases between. The CDR3 is 12 amino acids. Germline CDR1 reads MGHRA; CDR2 reads YSYEKL. This chain's CDR3 is CASSQPGNTIYF. CDR3 DNA, as far as it was read: TGCGCCAGCAGCCAACCGGGAAACACC.

A note on this clone: The read terminates 3 residues before the CDR3 end, so the remaining end is supplied by the germline J gene. The V and J genes are TRBV19 and TRBJ2-7; 10 bases map to TRBD2. The junction had 5 bases not matched to a gene; V was cut back by 3 bases and J by 3 bases. From germline, CDR1 is LNHDA and CDR2 SQIVND (reference sequence). The CDR3 covers 15 residues. The sequenced part of the CDR3 DNA is TGTGCCAGTAGTATCGTCGCTAGCGGGAGCTACGAG. It translates to CASSIVASGSYE. The entire CDR3 protein is CASSIVASGSYEQYF.

This clone was seen repeatedly, ten times or more. The CDR3 is CASSDGDRGIGNTIYF. Incomplete CDR3 DNA: TGTGCCAGCAGTGATGGGGACAGGGGGATTGGAAACACC. The chain links TRBV2 to TRBJ1-3; TRBD1 aligns across 11 bases. The read terminates 3 residues before the CDR3 end, so the remaining end is supplied by the germline J gene. V lost 3 bases to trimming and J lost 3 bases; unmatched junction nucleotides: 4. Germline V gene sequence: CDR1 SNHLY, CDR2 FYNNEI. This CDR3 is 16 amino acids long. The full variable domain, its missing parts supplied by reference TRBV2 and TRBJ1-3, is EPEVTQTPSHQVTQMGQEVILRCVPISNHLYFYWYRQILGQKVEFLVSFYNNEISEKSEIFDDQFSVERPDGSNFTLKIRSTKLEDSAMYFCASSDGDRGIGNTIYFGEGSWLTVV.

This clone occurred many times. The CDR3 end is not reached by the read, which stops 3 residues before it; the germline J gene fills it in. The chain couples TRBV14 to TRBJ1-5; D remains unclear. The CDR3 is made up of 13 amino acids. Germline assignment: CDR1 SGHDN and CDR2 FVKESK. Deletions cut 0 bases from V and 9 bases from J, with 9 bases between. The CDR3 sequence: CASSQDPPGPQHF. The sequenced CDR3 bases are TGTGCCAGCAGCCAAGATCCACCGGGGCCC.

In this sample, this clone turned up many times. The read stops 3 residues short of the end of the CDR3; the missing end is completed from the germline J gene. This chain uses TRBV14 with TRBJ1-4, with D tentatively TRBD1 (6 bases). Germline V gene sequence: CDR1 SGHDN, CDR2 FVKESK. V was trimmed by 5 bases and J by 5 bases, leaving 18 bases between them. This CDR3 is 16 amino acids long. The sequenced part of the CDR3 DNA is TGTGCCAGCAGCTCCTCACCGGGACAACAGAATGAAAAA. This codes for CASSSSPGQQNEK. The complete CDR3 protein is CASSSSPGQQNEKLFF. The full variable domain, completed using reference TRBV14 and TRBJ1-4, is EAGVTQFPSHSVIEKGQTVTLRCDPISGHDNLYWYRRVMGKEIKFLLHFVKESKQDESGMPNNRFLAERTGGTYSTLKVQPAELEDSGVYFCASSSSPGQQNEKLFFGSGTQLSVL.

This clone was counted many times. Read data end 3 residues before the CDR3 end; the end is taken from the germline J gene. The chain is built from TRBV2 and TRBJ2-6, with D hard to call. This CDR3 has 16 amino acids. The germline CDR1 and CDR2 sequences are SNHLY and FYNNEI. V gave up 3 bases and J gave up 0 bases, with 9 bases separating them. The CDR3: CASSEGARSGANVLTF. The covered CDR3 bases are TGTGCCAGCAGTGAGGGCGCCCGCTCTGGGGCCAACGTC. Combining the CDR3 with reference TRBV2 and TRBJ2-6 gives the whole variable domain EPEVTQTPSHQVTQMGQEVILRCVPISNHLYFYWYRQILGQKVEFLVSFYNNEISEKSEIFDDQFSVERPDGSNFTLKIRSTKLEDSAMYFCASSEGARSGANVLTFGAGSRLTVL.

This clone has ten or more counts. The read falls 3 residues short of the CDR3 end, and the missing part is taken from the germline J gene. V and J are TRBV19 and TRBJ2-3; possibly TRBD1 for D (6 bases). The V gene lost 4 bases and the J gene lost 2 bases, with 13 bases spanning the gap. CDR3 length: 15 residues. Germline V gives CDR1 LNHDA, CDR2 SQIVND (reference sequence). Incomplete CDR3 DNA: TGTGCCAGTAGTACGGGACAACGGAACACAGATACG. Translation gives CASSTGQRNTDT. The entire CDR3 is CASSTGQRNTDTQYF.

This clone was observed at least ten times. The CDR3 goes on 3 residues after the read ends, and that part is filled in from the germline J gene. J is TRBJ2-1 and V is TRBV6-1, with 10 nucleotides matching TRBD2. From germline, CDR1 is MNHNS and CDR2 SASEGT. The CDR3 length is 17 residues. Trimming removed 1 base from V and 2 bases from J; junction bases left unmatched: 5. CDR3 residues: CASSEVGSGGPYNEQFF. CDR3 bases read: TGTGCCAGCAGTGAAGTGGGTAGCGGGGGGCCCTACAATGAG.

This clone was observed at least ten times. The read ends 3 residues before the CDR3 terminus; that terminus is restored from the germline J gene. V is TRBV19 and J is TRBJ2-2, with 8 bases fitting TRBD2. CDR1 and CDR2 (germline): LNHDA, SQIVND (reference sequence). This CDR3 is 15 amino acids long. The J segment lost 6 bases and the V segment lost 7 bases, leaving 10 bases of the junction unmatched. CDR3 region: CASMRRGTRAGELFF. The CDR3 bases that were read are TGTGCCAGTATGAGGAGGGGGACTAGAGCCGGGGAG. Full variable domain (missing parts from reference TRBV19 and TRBJ2-2): DGGITQSPKYLFRKEGQNVTLSCEQNLNHDAMYWYRQDPGQGLRLIYYSQIVNDFQKGDIAEGYSVSREKKESFPLTVTSAQKNPTAFYLCASMRRGTRAGELFFGEGSRLTVL.

This clone was detected ten times or more. The read is 3 residues too short to cover the CDR3 end, so that end is filled in from the germline J gene. V is TRBV5-1 and J is TRBJ1-3, with D perhaps matching TRBD1 (6 bases). The CDR3 is made up of 14 amino acids. V lost 4 bases and J 0 bases, leaving 8 bases between the germline ends. Germline assignment: CDR1 SGHRS and CDR2 YFSETQ. CDR3 DNA, as far as it was read: TGCGCCAGCAGCCGGGACATCTCTGGAAACACC. It yields the protein CASSRDISGNT. The full CDR3 is CASSRDISGNTIYF.

This clone was seen many times. The read halts 3 residues ahead of the CDR3 end, with the missing end drawn from the germline J gene. J is TRBJ1-5 and V is TRBV6-2 or TRBV6-3; D is undetermined. Germline V CDR1 and CDR2: MNHEY, SVGEGT. Trimming shortened V by 2 bases and J by 5 bases, and 10 bases separated the two germline ends. The CDR3 is made up of 14 amino acids. The CDR3 bases that were read are TGTGCCAGCAGTTACAGTTGGCGGGATCAGCCC. This codes for CASSYSWRDQP. The entire CDR3 protein reads CASSYSWRDQPQHF.

This clone was detected many times. The CDR3 goes on 3 residues after the read ends, and that part is filled in from the germline J gene. V gene TRBV7-8 combines with J gene TRBJ2-3; 9 bases align to TRBD1. From germline, CDR1 is SGHVS and CDR2 FQNEAQ. V lost 4 bases and J lost 2; bases outside the gene matches: 4. The length of the CDR3 is 15 residues. The sequenced CDR3 bases are TGTGCCAGCAGCTCCGGGACAGGGCACACAGATACG. Amino acid sequence: CASSSGTGHTDT. The whole CDR3 reads CASSSGTGHTDTQYF.

This clone has ten or more counts. The CDR3 extends 3 residues past the end of the read, so its final part is completed from the germline J gene. The chain recombines TRBV18 with TRBJ2-1; 9 bases map to TRBD1. CDR1 and CDR2 (germline): KGHSH, LQKENI. This CDR3 has 16 amino acids. V gave up 0 bases and J gave up 4 bases; unmatched junction bases: 4. The CDR3: CASSPPRGQGYNEQFF. The DNA read from the CDR3 is TGTGCCAGCTCACCACCTAGGGGACAGGGATACAATGAG.

This clone was found many times. The CDR3 end lies 3 residues beyond the end of the read and is filled in from the germline J gene. The chain links TRBV20-1 to TRBJ2-3, with a tentative D call TRBD1 (6 bases). In germline, CDR1 is DFQATT, CDR2 SNEGSKA (reference sequence). Trimming shortened V by 6 bases and J by 3 bases, and 25 bases separated the two germline ends. The CDR3 is 17 amino acids. Incomplete CDR3 DNA: TGCAGTGCCGGTGGGGGCGAAAGGGAGTGGTTAACAGATACG. It translates to CSAGGGEREWLTDT. The CDR3 in full is CSAGGGEREWLTDTQYF.

This clone was counted ten times or more. The read halts 3 residues ahead of the CDR3 end, with the missing end drawn from the germline J gene. The chain uses TRBV7-3 and TRBJ2-3, with a possible D match to TRBD1 (6 bases). This CDR3 is built from 16 residues. With 5 bases removed from V and 1 base from J, the gap between germline ends came to 16 bases. Per germline, CDR1 SGHTA and CDR2 FQGTGA. The sequenced part of the CDR3 DNA is TGTGCCAGCAGCCCAGGGGCTCCCCTTGGCACAGATACG. It codes for CASSPGAPLGTDT. Given in full, the CDR3 is CASSPGAPLGTDTQYF.

Partial CDR3 DNA: TGTGCCAGCAGCTTAATCTCGGAGCGGGATGAG. It translates to CASSLISERDE. The full CDR3 sequence reads CASSLISERDEQFF. The chain has TRBV11-1 and TRBJ2-1; weak D call: TRBD2 (6 bases). The CDR3 goes on 3 residues after the read ends, and that part is filled in from the germline J gene. There are 14 residues in the CDR3. Deletions cut 2 bases from V and 8 bases from J, with 13 bases between. Germline-derived CDR1 and CDR2 are SGHAT and FQDESV (reference sequence).

This clone showed up many times. The CDR3 extends 3 residues past the end of the read, so its final part is completed from the germline J gene. The V gene is TRBV5-4, the J gene TRBJ1-1; D uncertain. CDR1 SGHNT and CDR2 YYREEE come from the germline V gene (reference sequence). V lost 5 bases, J lost 0 bases, and 8 bases lay in between. The CDR3 runs 13 residues. The CDR3 loop is CASSFDLNTEAFF. CDR3 DNA (partial): TGTGCCAGCAGTTTTGACTTGAACACTGAA.

This clone came up many times. With the read ending 3 residues before the CDR3 end, the germline J gene is used to fill in that end. This chain joins TRBV6-4 and TRBJ2-7; the D call may be TRBD1 or TRBD2 (6 bases each). Trimming shortened V by 2 bases and J by 5 bases, and 16 bases separated the two germline ends. The CDR3 spans 15 residues. The germline gives CDR1 MRHNA, CDR2 SNTAGT. Incomplete CDR3 DNA: TGTGCCAGCAGTGACGAGGGGGAGGTGTCCGACGAG. Encoded protein: CASSDEGEVSDE. The whole CDR3 is CASSDEGEVSDEQYF.

There are many counts of this clone. The read ends 3 residues early relative to the CDR3; the germline J gene fills the gap. The rearrangement links TRBV23-1 to TRBJ2-3, with D hard to call. TRBV23-1 qualifies as an ORF whose function is uncertain. Trimming left V 2 bases short and J 6 bases short, with 18 bases between. The CDR3 sequence is 16 residues long. The CDR3 sequence: CASSQTHGPPGDTQYF. The sequenced part of the CDR3 DNA is TGCGCCAGCAGTCAAACCCATGGCCCCCCGGGTGATACG.

The table lists this clone with many counts. The read halts 3 residues ahead of the CDR3 end, with the missing end drawn from the germline J gene. J is TRBJ2-2 and V is TRBV10-2; TRBD2 matches 9 bases. CDR3 size: 15 residues. The V gene's germline CDR1 is WSHSY and CDR2 SAAADI. The V gene end was trimmed by 6 bases and the J gene end by 6 bases; junction bases not matched to a gene: 8. The sequenced part of the CDR3 DNA is TGCGCCAGCAGGACTAGCGGCCAGACGGCCGGGGAG. This codes for CASRTSGQTAGE. The entire CDR3 protein reads CASRTSGQTAGELFF.